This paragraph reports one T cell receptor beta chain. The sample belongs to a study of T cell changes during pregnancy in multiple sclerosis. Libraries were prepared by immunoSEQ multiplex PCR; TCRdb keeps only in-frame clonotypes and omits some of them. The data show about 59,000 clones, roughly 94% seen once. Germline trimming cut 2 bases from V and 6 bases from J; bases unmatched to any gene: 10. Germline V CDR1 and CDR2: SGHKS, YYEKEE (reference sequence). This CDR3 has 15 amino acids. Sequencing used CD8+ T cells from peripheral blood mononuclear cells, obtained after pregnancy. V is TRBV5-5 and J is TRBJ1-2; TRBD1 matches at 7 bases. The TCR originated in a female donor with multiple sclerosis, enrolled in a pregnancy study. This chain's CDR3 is CASSFLTGIRDGYTF. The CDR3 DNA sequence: TGTGCCAGCAGCTTCTTGACAGGGATAAGGGATGGCTACACCTTC.